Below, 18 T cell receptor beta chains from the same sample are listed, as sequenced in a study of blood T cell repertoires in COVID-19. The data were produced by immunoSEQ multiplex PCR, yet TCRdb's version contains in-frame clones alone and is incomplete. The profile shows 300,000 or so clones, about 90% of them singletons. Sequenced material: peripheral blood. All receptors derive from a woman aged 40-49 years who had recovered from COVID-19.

The DNA for the CDR3 is TGTGCCAGCAGCGCTTGGGACAGCGAGATACATTATGGCTACACCTTC. It codes for CASSAWDSEIHYGYTF. The chain employs TRBV7-9 and TRBJ1-2; TRBD1 matches 7 bases. V shed 5 bases and J 5 bases; nucleotides not matched to a gene: 14. This CDR3 is 16 amino acids long. The germline CDR1 and CDR2 sequences are SEHNR and FQNEAQ (reference sequence).

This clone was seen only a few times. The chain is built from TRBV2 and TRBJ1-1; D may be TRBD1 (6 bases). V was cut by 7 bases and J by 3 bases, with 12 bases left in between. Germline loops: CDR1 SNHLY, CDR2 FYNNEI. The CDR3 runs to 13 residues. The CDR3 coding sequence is TGTGCCAGCACCAGGGAGGGGGACACTGAAGCTTTCTTT. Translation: CASTREGDTEAFF.

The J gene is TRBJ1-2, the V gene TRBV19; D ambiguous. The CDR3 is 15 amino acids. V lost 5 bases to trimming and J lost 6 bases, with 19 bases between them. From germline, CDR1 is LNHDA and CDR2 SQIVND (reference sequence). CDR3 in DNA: TGTGCCAGTAGTGACGCGGGTCGCCCGGTGGATGGCTACACCTTC. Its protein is CASSDAGRPVDGYTF.

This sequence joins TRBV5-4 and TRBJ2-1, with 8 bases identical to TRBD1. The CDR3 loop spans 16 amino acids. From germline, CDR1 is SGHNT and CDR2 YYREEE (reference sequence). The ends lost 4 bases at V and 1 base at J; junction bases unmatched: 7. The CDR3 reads CASSTETGESYNEQFF. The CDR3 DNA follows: TGTGCCAGCAGCACCGAGACAGGGGAATCCTACAATGAGCAGTTCTTC.

The CDR3 spells CASSRGAGDGEETQYF. The CDR3 DNA reads as TGCGCCAGCAGCCGAGGGGCAGGGGACGGGGAAGAGACCCAGTACTTC. The chain combines TRBV4-1 with TRBJ2-5, with D perhaps matching TRBD1 (6 bases). CDR3 length: 16 residues. Germline V gives CDR1 MGHRA, CDR2 YSYEKL. V lost 4 bases and J 3 bases, leaving 18 bases between the germline ends.

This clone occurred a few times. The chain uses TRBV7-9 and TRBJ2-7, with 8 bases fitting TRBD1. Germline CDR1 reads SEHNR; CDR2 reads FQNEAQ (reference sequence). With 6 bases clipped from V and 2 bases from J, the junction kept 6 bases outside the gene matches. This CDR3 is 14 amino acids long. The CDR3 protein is CASSPGTGTYEQYF. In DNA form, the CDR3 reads TGTGCCAGCAGTCCCGGGACAGGAACCTACGAGCAGTACTTC.

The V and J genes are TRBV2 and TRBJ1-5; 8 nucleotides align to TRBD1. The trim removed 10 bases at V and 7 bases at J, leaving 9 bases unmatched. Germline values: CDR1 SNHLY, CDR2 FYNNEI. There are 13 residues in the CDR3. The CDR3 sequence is CATKTGEEQPQHF. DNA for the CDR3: TGTGCCACCAAGACAGGGGAGGAGCAGCCCCAGCATTTT. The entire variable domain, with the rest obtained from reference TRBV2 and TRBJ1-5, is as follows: EPEVTQTPSHQVTQMGQEVILRCVPISNHLYFYWYRQILGQKVEFLVSFYNNEISEKSEIFDDQFSVERPDGSNFTLKIRSTKLEDSAMYFCATKTGEEQPQHFGDGTRLSIL.

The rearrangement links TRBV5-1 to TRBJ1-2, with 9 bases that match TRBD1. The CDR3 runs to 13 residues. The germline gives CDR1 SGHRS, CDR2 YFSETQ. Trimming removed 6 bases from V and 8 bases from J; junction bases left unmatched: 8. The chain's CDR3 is CASTGQGVEGYTF. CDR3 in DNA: TGCGCCAGCACGGGACAGGGAGTCGAGGGCTACACCTTC.

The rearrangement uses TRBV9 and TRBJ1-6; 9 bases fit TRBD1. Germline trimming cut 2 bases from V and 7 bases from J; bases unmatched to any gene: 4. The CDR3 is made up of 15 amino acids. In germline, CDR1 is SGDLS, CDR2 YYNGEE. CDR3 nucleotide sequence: TGTGCCAGCAGCGTCCTAGGACAGGGGAATTCACCCCTCCACTTT. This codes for CASSVLGQGNSPLHF.

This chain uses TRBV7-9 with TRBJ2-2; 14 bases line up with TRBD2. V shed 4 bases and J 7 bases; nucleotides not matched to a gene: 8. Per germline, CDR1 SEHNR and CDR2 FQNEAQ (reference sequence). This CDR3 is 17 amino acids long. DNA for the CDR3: TGTGCCAGCAGCTCCCCGACTAGCGGGGGGGCAAACGGGGAGCTGTTTTTT. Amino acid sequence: CASSSPTSGGANGELFF. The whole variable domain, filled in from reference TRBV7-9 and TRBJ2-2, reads DTGVSQNPRHKITKRGQNVTFRCDPISEHNRLYWYRQTLGQGPEFLTYFQNEAQLEKSRLLSDRFSAERPKGSFSTLEIQRTEQGDSAMYLCASSSPTSGGANGELFFGEGSRLTVL.

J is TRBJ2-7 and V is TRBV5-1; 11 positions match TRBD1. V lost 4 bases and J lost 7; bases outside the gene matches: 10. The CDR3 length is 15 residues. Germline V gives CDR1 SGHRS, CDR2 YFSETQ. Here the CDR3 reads CASSGSGQGAREQYF. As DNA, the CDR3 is TGCGCCAGCAGCGGGTCCGGACAGGGGGCGCGAGAGCAGTACTTC.

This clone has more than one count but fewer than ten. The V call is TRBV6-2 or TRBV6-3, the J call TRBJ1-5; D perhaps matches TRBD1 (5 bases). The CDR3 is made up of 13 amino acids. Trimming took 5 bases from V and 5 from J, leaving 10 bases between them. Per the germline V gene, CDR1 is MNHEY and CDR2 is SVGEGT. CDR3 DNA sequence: TGTGCCAGCAGTGGATGGGGGGATCAGCCCCAGCATTTT. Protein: CASSGWGDQPQHF.

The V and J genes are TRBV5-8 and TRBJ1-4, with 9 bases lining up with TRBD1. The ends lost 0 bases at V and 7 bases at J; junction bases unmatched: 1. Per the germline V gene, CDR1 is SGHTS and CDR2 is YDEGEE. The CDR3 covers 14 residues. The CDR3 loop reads CASSLDRGREKLFF. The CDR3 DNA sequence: TGTGCCAGCAGCTTGGACAGGGGGCGTGAAAAACTGTTTTTT.

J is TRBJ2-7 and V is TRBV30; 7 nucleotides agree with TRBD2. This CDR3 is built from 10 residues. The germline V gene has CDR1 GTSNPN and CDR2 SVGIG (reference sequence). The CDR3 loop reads CAAGDWEQYF. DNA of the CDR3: TGTGCGGCGGGGGATTGGGAGCAGTACTTC. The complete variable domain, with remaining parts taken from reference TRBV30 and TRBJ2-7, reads SQTIHQWPATLVQPVGSPLSLECTVEGTSNPNLYWYRQAAGRGLQLLFYSVGIGQISSEVPQNLSASRPQDRQFILSSKKLLLSDSGFYLCAAGDWEQYFGPGTRLTVT.

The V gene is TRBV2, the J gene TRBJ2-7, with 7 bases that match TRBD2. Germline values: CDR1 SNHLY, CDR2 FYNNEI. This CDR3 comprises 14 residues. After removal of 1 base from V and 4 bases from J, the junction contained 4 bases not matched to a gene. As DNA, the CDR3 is TGTGCCAGCAGTGAAGGGGGACTACTGTACGAGCAGTACTTC. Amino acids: CASSEGGLLYEQYF. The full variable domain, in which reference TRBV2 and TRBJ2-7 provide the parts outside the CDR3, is EPEVTQTPSHQVTQMGQEVILRCVPISNHLYFYWYRQILGQKVEFLVSFYNNEISEKSEIFDDQFSVERPDGSNFTLKIRSTKLEDSAMYFCASSEGGLLYEQYFGPGTRLTVT.

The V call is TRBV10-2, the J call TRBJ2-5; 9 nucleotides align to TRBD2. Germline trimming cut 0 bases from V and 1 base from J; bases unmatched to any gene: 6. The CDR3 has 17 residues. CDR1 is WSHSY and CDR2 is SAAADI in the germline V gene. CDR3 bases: TGCGCCAGCAGTGAGTCCCTGCTAGCGGGACCCCAAGAGACCCAGTACTTC. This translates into CASSESLLAGPQETQYF.

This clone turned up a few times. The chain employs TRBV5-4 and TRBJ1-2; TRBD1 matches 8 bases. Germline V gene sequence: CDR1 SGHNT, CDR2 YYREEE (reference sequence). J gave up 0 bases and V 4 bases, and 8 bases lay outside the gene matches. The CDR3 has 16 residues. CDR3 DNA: TGTGCCAGCAGCCCGGACAGGGAGAGGGCTAACTATGGCTACACCTTC. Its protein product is CASSPDRERANYGYTF.

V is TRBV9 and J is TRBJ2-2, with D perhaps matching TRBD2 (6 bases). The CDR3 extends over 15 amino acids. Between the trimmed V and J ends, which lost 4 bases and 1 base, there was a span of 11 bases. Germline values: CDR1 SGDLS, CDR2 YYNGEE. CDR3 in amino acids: CASSPRDWNTGELFF. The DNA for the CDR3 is TGTGCCAGCAGCCCCCGGGACTGGAACACCGGGGAGCTGTTTTTT.